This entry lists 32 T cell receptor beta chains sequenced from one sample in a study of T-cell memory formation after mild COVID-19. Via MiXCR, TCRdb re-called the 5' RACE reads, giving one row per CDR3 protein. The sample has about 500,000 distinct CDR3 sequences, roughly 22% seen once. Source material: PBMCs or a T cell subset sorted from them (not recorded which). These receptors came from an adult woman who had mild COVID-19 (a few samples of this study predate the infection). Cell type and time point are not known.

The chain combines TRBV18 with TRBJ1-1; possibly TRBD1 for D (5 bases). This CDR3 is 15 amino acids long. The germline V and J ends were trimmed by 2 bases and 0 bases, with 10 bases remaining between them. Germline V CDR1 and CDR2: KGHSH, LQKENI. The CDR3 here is CASSPVTTVNTEAFF. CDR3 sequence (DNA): TGTGCCAGCTCACCAGTAACGACAGTGAACACTGAAGCTTTCTTT.

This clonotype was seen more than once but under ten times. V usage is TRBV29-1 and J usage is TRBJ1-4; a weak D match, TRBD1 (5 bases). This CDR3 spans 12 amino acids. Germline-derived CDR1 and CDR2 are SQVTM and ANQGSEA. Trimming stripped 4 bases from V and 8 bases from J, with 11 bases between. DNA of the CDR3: TGCAGCGTTGGGGGGGAAGGAGAAAAACTGTTTTTT. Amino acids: CSVGGEGEKLFF.

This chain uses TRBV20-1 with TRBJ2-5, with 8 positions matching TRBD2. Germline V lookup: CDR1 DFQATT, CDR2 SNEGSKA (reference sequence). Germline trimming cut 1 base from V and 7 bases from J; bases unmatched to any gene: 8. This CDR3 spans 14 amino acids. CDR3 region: CSARVAGGVGTQYF. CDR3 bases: TGCAGTGCTAGAGTCGCGGGGGGCGTCGGGACCCAGTACTTC.

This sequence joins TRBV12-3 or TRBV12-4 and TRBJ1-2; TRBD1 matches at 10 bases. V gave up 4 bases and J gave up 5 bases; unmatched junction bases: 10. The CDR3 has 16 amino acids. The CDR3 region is CASSWRRTGGIYGYTF. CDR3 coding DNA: TGTGCCAGCAGTTGGAGAAGGACAGGGGGGATTTATGGCTACACCTTC.

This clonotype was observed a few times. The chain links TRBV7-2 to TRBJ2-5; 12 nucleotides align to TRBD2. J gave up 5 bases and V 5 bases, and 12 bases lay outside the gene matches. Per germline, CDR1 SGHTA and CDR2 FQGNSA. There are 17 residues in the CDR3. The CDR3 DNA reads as TGTGCCAGCAGCACCATGTTGACTAGCGGGAGTCGGGAGACCCAGTACTTC. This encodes CASSTMLTSGSRETQYF.

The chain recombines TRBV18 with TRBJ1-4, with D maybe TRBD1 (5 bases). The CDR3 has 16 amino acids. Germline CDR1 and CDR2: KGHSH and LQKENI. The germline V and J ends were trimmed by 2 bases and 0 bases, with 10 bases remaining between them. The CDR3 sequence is CASSPGTPATNEKLFF. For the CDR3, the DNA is TGTGCCAGCTCACCAGGGACGCCTGCAACTAATGAAAAACTGTTTTTT. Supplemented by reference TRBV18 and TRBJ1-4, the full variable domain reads NAGVMQNPRHLVRRRGQEARLRCSPMKGHSHVYWYRQLPEEGLKFMVYLQKENIIDESGMPKERFSAEFPKEGPSILRIQQVVRGDSAAYFCASSPGTPATNEKLFFGSGTQLSVL.

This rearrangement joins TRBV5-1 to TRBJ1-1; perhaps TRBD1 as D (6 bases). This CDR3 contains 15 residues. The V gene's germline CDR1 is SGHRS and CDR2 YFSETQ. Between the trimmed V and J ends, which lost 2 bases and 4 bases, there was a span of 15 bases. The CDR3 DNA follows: TGCGCCAGCAGCTTTTTAGCAGGGGTTAGCACTGAAGCTTTCTTT. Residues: CASSFLAGVSTEAFF.

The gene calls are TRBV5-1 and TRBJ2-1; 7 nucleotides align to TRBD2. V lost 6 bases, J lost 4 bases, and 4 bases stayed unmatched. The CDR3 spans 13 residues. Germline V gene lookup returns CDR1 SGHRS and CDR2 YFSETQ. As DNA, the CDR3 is TGCGCCAGCACCACTAGCGAGTACAATGAGCAGTTCTTC. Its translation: CASTTSEYNEQFF.

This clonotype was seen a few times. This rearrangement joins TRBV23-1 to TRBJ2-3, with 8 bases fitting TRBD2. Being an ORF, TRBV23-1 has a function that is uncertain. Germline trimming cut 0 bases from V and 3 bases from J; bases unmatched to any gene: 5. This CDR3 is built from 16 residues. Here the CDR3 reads CASSQSASGSTDTQYF. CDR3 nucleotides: TGCGCCAGCAGTCAATCAGCCAGCGGGAGTACAGATACGCAGTATTTT.

Written as DNA, the CDR3 is TGTGCCTGGAGTGTGGGACTAGCGGGTTCCTACGAGCAGTACTTC. Its protein product is CAWSVGLAGSYEQYF. The chain has TRBV30 and TRBJ2-7, with 12 bases aligning to TRBD2. This CDR3 comprises 15 residues. Trimming cost V 0 bases and J 1 base; bases outside gene matches: 1. Germline CDR1 is GTSNPN and CDR2 is SVGIG (reference sequence).

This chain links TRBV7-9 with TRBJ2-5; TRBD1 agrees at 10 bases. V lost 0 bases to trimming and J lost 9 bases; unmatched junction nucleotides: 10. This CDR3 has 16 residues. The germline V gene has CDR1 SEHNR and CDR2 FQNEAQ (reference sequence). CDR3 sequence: CASSLAGTGDFSAQYF. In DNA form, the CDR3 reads TGTGCCAGCAGCTTAGCTGGGACAGGGGACTTTAGCGCCCAGTACTTC. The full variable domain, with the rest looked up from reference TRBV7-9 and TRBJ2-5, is DTGVSQNPRHKITKRGQNVTFRCDPISEHNRLYWYRQTLGQGPEFLTYFQNEAQLEKSRLLSDRFSAERPKGSFSTLEIQRTEQGDSAMYLCASSLAGTGDFSAQYFGPGTRLLVL.

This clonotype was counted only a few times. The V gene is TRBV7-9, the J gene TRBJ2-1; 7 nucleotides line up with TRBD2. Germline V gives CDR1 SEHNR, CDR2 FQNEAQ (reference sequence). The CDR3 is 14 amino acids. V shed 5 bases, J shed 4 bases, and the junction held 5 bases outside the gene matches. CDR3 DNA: TGTGCCAGCAGCAAAGGCGGGAGATACAATGAGCAGTTCTTC. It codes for CASSKGGRYNEQFF. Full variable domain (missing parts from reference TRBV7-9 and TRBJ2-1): DTGVSQNPRHKITKRGQNVTFRCDPISEHNRLYWYRQTLGQGPEFLTYFQNEAQLEKSRLLSDRFSAERPKGSFSTLEIQRTEQGDSAMYLCASSKGGRYNEQFFGPGTRLTVL.

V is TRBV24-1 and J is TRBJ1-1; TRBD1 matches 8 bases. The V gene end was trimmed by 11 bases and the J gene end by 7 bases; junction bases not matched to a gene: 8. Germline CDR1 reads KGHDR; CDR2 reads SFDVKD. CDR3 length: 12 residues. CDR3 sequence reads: CAIRQGRGEAFF. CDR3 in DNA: TGTGCCATCCGACAGGGGAGAGGTGAAGCTTTCTTT.

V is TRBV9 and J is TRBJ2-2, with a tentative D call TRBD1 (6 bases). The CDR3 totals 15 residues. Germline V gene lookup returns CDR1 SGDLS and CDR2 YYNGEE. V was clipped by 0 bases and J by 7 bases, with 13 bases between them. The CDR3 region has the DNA TGTGCCAGCAGCGTAGACCACAGGGCGGACGGGGAGCTGTTTTTT. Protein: CASSVDHRADGELFF.

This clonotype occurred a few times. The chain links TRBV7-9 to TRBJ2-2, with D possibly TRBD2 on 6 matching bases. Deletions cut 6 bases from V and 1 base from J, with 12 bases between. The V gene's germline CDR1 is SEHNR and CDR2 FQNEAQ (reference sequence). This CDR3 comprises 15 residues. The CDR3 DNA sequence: TGTGCCAGCAGACCCTGGAGGGAGAACACCGGGGAGCTGTTTTTT. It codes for CASRPWRENTGELFF.

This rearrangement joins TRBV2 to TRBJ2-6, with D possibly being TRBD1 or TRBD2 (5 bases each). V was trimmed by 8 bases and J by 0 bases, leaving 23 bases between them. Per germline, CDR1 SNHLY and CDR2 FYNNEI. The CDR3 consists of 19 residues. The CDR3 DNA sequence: TGTGCCAGCCTGGCCCGGGGCCTCTTGGCCCTCTCTGGGGCCAACGTCCTGACTTTC. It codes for CASLARGLLALSGANVLTF.

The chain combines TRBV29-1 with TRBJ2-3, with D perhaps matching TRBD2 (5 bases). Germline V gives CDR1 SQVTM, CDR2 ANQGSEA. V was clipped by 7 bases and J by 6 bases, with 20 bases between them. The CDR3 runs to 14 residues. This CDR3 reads CSGCPSGVYDTQYF. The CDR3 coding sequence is TGCAGCGGGTGCCCCTCCGGGGTTTATGATACGCAGTATTTT.

The chain's CDR3 is CSVGTGSYNEQFF. The CDR3 bases are TGCAGCGTTGGGACAGGCTCCTACAATGAGCAGTTCTTC. The chain combines TRBV29-1 with TRBJ2-1; TRBD1 matches 7 bases. V shed 4 bases and J 0 bases; nucleotides not matched to a gene: 0. The CDR3 has 13 amino acids. The V gene's germline CDR1 is SQVTM and CDR2 ANQGSEA.

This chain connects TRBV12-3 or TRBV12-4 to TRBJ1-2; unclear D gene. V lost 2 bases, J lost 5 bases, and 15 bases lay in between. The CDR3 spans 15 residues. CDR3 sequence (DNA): TGTGCCAGCAGTTTACTGCAGGCTAAAATATATGGCTACACCTTC. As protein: CASSLLQAKIYGYTF.

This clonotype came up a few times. CDR3 bases: TGTGCCAGCAGCCCCATCGGAGCCGACACCCTCTATGGCTACACCTTC. It translates to CASSPIGADTLYGYTF. This chain connects TRBV3-1 to TRBJ1-2, with unresolved D. The germline V gene encodes CDR1 LGHDT and CDR2 YNNKEL (reference sequence). The CDR3 is 16 residues long. The V and J ends lost 4 bases and 4 bases respectively, with 19 bases between them.

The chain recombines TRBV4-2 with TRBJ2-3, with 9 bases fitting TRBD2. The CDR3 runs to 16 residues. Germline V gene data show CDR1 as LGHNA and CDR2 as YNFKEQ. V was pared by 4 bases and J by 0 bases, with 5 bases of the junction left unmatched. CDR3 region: CASSLFSGGSTDTQYF. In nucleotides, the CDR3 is TGTGCCAGCAGCCTCTTTAGCGGGGGTAGCACAGATACGCAGTATTTT.

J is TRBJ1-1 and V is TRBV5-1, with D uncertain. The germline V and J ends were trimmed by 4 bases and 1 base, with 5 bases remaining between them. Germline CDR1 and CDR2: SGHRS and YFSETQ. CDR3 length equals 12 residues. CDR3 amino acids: CASSVENTEAFF. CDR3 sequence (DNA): TGCGCCAGCAGCGTAGAGAACACTGAAGCTTTCTTT.

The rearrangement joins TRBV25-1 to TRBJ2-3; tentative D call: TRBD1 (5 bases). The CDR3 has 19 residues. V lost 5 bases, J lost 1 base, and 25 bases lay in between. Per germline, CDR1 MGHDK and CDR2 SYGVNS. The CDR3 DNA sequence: TGTGCCAGCAGTAAAACGAAGGGGTACTCCACTACCGGCACAGATACGCAGTATTTT. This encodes CASSKTKGYSTTGTDTQYF.

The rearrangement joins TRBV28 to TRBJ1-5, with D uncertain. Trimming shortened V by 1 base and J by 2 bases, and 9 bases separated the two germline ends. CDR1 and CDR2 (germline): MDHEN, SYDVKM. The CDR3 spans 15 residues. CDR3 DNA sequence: TGTGCCAGCAGTTTATTTCTGAGCGGCAATCAGCCCCAGCATTTT. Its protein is CASSLFLSGNQPQHF.

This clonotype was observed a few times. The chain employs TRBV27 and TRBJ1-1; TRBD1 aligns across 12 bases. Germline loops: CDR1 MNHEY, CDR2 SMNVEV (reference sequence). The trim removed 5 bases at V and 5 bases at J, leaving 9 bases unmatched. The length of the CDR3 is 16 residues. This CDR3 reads CASSPRDRGRWTEAFF. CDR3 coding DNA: TGTGCCAGCAGTCCACGGGACAGGGGGCGGTGGACTGAAGCTTTCTTT.

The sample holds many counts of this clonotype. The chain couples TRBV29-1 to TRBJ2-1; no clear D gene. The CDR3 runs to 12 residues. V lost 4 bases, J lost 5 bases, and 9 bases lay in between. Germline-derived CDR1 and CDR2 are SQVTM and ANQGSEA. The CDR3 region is CSVVRADNEQFF. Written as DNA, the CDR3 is TGCAGCGTTGTACGGGCAGACAATGAGCAGTTCTTC.

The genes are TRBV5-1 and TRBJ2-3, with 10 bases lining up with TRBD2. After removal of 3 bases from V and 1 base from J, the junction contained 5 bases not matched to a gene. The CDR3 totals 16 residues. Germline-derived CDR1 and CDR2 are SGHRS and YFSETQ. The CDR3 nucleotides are TGCGCCAGCAGCTCCACCACTAGCGGGGGCACAGATACGCAGTATTTT. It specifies CASSSTTSGGTDTQYF.

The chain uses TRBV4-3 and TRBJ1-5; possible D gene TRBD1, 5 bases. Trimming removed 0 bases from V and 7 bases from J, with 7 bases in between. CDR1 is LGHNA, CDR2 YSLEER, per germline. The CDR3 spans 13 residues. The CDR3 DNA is TGCGCCAGCAGCCAAGATGGGGGACAGCCCCAGCATTTT. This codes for CASSQDGGQPQHF.

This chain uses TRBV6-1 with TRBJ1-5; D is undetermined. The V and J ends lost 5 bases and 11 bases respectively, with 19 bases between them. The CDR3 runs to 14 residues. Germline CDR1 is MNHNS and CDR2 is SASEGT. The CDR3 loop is CASSSTLSRDTQHF. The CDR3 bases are TGTGCCAGCAGTTCCACTCTCTCGAGGGATACCCAGCATTTT.

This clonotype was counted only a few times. This CDR3 reads CATLAGGSYEQYF. The CDR3 DNA follows: TGTGCCACCCTCGCGGGCGGGAGTTACGAGCAGTACTTC. The chain uses TRBV6-2 or TRBV6-3 and TRBJ2-7, with TRBD2 matching 7 bases. V lost 10 bases and J lost 4; bases outside the gene matches: 10. CDR1 and CDR2 (germline): MNHEY, SVGEGT. The CDR3 totals 13 residues.

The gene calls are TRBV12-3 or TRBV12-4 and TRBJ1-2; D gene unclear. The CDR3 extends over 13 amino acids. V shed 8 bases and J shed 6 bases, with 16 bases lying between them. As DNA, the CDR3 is TGTGCCAGCCACCGTTTCGGAGGAAATGGCTACACCTTC. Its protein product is CASHRFGGNGYTF.

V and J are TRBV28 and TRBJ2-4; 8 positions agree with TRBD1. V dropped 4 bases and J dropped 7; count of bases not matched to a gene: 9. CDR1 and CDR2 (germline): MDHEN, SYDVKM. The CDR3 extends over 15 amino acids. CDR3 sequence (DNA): TGTGCCAGCAGTTGGGGCAGGGGGCGCCTGAACATTCAGTACTTC. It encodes CASSWGRGRLNIQYF.